A selection of T cell receptor beta chains follows, all from one sample in a study of memory CD4+ T cells and cytomegalovirus serostatus. TCRdb keeps only in-frame clones here, not all; method: immunoSEQ multiplex PCR. The sample has about 60,000 clones, around 80% seen once. Sequencing input: memory CD4+ T cells from blood. Receptor source: an adult in good health and CMV-seronegative. CDR3s include the opening cysteine and the closing phenylalanine or tryptophan. The D gene is left open where the match is weak. The listing skips clone size in some rows; elsewhere it reads once, few, many or a size class.

D	J	V	size	CDR3	DNA
-	TRBJ2-3	TRBV29-1	once	CSAVRDSTDTQYF	TGCAGCGCTGTTAGGGATAGCACAGATACGCAGTATTTT
-	TRBJ2-1	TRBV6-5	-	CASSYSTGGPLNEQFF	TGTGCCAGCAGTTACTCGACAGGCGGCCCGCTGAATGAGCAGTTCTTC
-	TRBJ2-7	TRBV15	-	CATSRDIDRAFF	TGTGCCACCAGCAGAGATATTGACAGAGCCTTCTTC
-	TRBJ2-2	TRBV18	-	CASSPPLFTGELFF	TGTGCCAGCTCACCACCTCTATTCACCGGGGAGCTGTTTTTT
-	TRBJ1-5	TRBV12-5	-	CASGREARPQHF	TGTGCTAGTGGTCGCGAAGCGCGGCCCCAGCATTTT
-	TRBJ1-4	TRBV2	medium-sized	CASSERDGRSNEKLFF	TGTGCCAGCAGTGAACGGGACGGACGATCTAATGAAAAACTGTTTTTT
-	TRBJ2-7	TRBV7-9	-	CASSRDGNYEQYF	TGTGCCAGCAGCCGGGACGGAAACTACGAGCAGTACTTC
-	TRBJ1-1	TRBV27	-	CASSFRGAKVAFF	TGTGCCAGCAGTTTTCGGGGGGCTAAAGTAGCTTTCTTT
-	TRBJ2-5	TRBV5-5	-	CASRKQHSLGETQYF	TGTGCCAGCAGGAAGCAACACAGTCTTGGAGAGACCCAGTACTTC
-	TRBJ1-6	TRBV30	-	CAWMRRRNSPLHF	TGTGCCTGGATGCGGCGGAGAAATTCACCCCTCCACTTT
TRBD2	TRBJ2-3	TRBV25-1	-	CASSEVLAGDTQYF	TGTGCCAGCAGTGAAGTTCTAGCGGGTGATACGCAGTATTTT
-	TRBJ1-5	TRBV6-1	-	CASSDLLPQHF	TGTGCCAGCAGTGACCTGCTACCCCAGCATTTT
TRBD1	TRBJ1-1	TRBV28	-	CASSPGRGGTEAFF	TGTGCCAGCAGCCCGGGCAGGGGGGGGACTGAAGCTTTCTTT
-	TRBJ1-4	TRBV29-1	-	CSVGLWGNEKLFF	TGCAGCGTTGGTTTGTGGGGAAATGAAAAACTGTTTTTT
-	TRBJ1-5	TRBV28	-	CASEISNQPQHF	TGTGCCAGCGAAATAAGCAATCAGCCCCAGCATTTT
-	TRBJ2-7	TRBV7-9	-	CASSSGQREQYF	TGTGCCAGCAGCTCAGGACAGCGTGAGCAGTACTTC
TRBD1	TRBJ1-2	TRBV6-1	few	CATLSRDSGRYGYTF	TGTGCCACCCTCAGCCGGGACAGTGGACGGTATGGCTACACCTTC
-	TRBJ2-6	TRBV5-4	-	CASSPPRTAGANVLTF	TGTGCCAGCAGCCCCCCTAGGACCGCCGGGGCCAACGTCCTGACTTTC
-	TRBJ1-1	TRBV29-1	few	CSVEQGRGAEAFF	TGCAGCGTTGAACAGGGGAGGGGGGCTGAAGCTTTCTTT
-	TRBJ1-1	TRBV6-6	-	CASRPGTLNTEAFF	TGTGCCAGCCGACCGGGGACCCTGAACACTGAAGCTTTCTTT
TRBD2	TRBJ2-1	TRBV2	few	CASSLEPSGRRNEQFF	TGTGCCAGCAGTCTCGAACCTAGCGGGAGAAGGAATGAGCAGTTCTTC
-	TRBJ1-2	TRBV6-5	-	CASSTWTGSNYGYTF	TGTGCCAGCAGTACCTGGACTGGTTCTAACTATGGCTACACCTTC
-	TRBJ1-4	TRBV6-1	-	CASSERGLDEKLFF	TGTGCCAGCAGTGAAAGGGGACTAGATGAAAAACTGTTTTTT
TRBD1	TRBJ1-2	TRBV6-5	-	CASSPGQGNYGYTF	TGTGCCAGCAGCCCTGGACAGGGGAACTATGGCTACACCTTC
-	TRBJ2-7	TRBV18	-	CASSGQRGSYEQYF	TGTGCCAGCTCAGGACAACGGGGATCCTACGAGCAGTACTTC
-	TRBJ2-3	TRBV28	-	CASSSGRDTQYF	TGTGCCAGCAGTTCCGGGCGGGATACGCAGTATTTT
TRBD1	TRBJ2-7	TRBV28	-	CASSLTRQGAREQYF	TGTGCCAGCAGTCTAACTCGACAGGGGGCGCGCGAGCAGTACTTC
TRBD1	TRBJ2-2	TRBV19	-	CASSSRQGYTGELFF	TGTGCCAGTAGTTCAAGACAGGGGTACACCGGGGAGCTGTTTTTT
-	TRBJ1-5	TRBV4-1	-	CASSQTIQRPQHF	TGCGCCAGCAGCCAAACGATTCAGCGGCCCCAGCATTTT
-	TRBJ2-7	TRBV5-1	few	CASSLDAWSSYEQYF	TGCGCCAGCAGCTTGGACGCGTGGAGCTCCTACGAGCAGTACTTC
-	TRBJ2-5	TRBV18	-	CASSPFPPGTQYF	TGTGCCAGCTCACCTTTCCCTCCAGGGACCCAGTACTTC
-	TRBJ2-7	TRBV7-8	-	CASSLVGVISYEQYF	TGTGCCAGCAGCTTAGTCGGGGTCATTAGTTACGAGCAGTACTTC
-	TRBJ2-7	TRBV7-8	-	CASSLGVTREQYF	TGTGCCAGCAGCTTGGGAGTCACCCGCGAGCAGTACTTC
-	TRBJ1-2	TRBV2	few	CASSETRSVSGYGYTF	TGTGCCAGCAGTGAAACGCGGTCCGTTAGTGGTTATGGCTACACCTTC
-	TRBJ1-1	TRBV6-6	-	CASSYGPEAFF	TGTGCCAGCAGTTATGGTCCCGAAGCTTTCTTT
TRBD1	TRBJ1-5	TRBV28	-	CAGGQIVNQPQHF	TGTGCCGGGGGACAGATCGTTAATCAGCCCCAGCATTTT
TRBD2	TRBJ2-7	TRBV6-1	-	CASSENARAGGRTYEQYF	TGTGCCAGCAGTGAAAATGCCCGAGCGGGAGGTCGGACCTACGAGCAGTACTTC
-	TRBJ1-2	TRBV5-6	-	CASSTTGPSGYTF	TGTGCCAGCAGCACAACAGGGCCGTCTGGCTACACCTTC
-	TRBJ2-7	TRBV28	few	CASSRTIDEQYF	TGTGCCAGCAGCCGGACGATCGACGAGCAGTACTTC
-	TRBJ2-7	TRBV21-1	once	CASSKLKPWDGTSEQYF	TGTGCCAGCAGCAAGCTGAAACCTTGGGACGGCACTAGTGAGCAGTACTTC
-	TRBJ2-1	TRBV7-9	-	CASSRTGGASNEQFF	TGTGCCAGCAGCCGTACGGGGGGCGCCTCCAATGAGCAGTTCTTC